Listed below are T cell receptor beta chains from one sample, sequenced in a study of cytomegalovirus exposure and HLA in healthy donors. Some clones are missing from TCRdb's copy, which holds only in-frame ones; the method was immunoSEQ multiplex PCR. The data contain some 130,000 clones, about 80% of them singletons. Sequencing input: PBMCs. The receptor source for this set is a man under 40 in good health and CMV-seronegative. Both conserved end residues are part of each CDR3. Each record gives: V gene, J gene, D gene, clone size, CDR3 protein, CDR3 DNA. The D gene is left open where the match is weak. A row's size may be missing; if present it is once, few, many or a size class.

v_call: TRBV28; j_call: TRBJ2-3; d_call: TRBD2; clone_size: NA; cdr3_aa: CASSLAGDTDTQYF; cdr3_nt: TGTGCCAGCAGCTTAGCGGGGGACACAGATACGCAGTATTTT
v_call: TRBV7-2; j_call: TRBJ2-7; d_call: TRBD2; clone_size: NA; cdr3_aa: CASSLLGASGRYEQYF; cdr3_nt: TGTGCCAGCAGCCTCCTAGGTGCTAGCGGGAGGTACGAGCAGTACTTC
v_call: TRBV7-9; j_call: TRBJ1-5; d_call: TRBD1; clone_size: NA; cdr3_aa: CASSLAGQGSQPQHF; cdr3_nt: TGTGCCAGCAGCTTAGCGGGACAGGGGTCGCAGCCCCAGCATTTT
v_call: TRBV15; j_call: TRBJ2-7; d_call: NA; clone_size: NA; cdr3_aa: CATSLVPVTYEQYF; cdr3_nt: TGTGCCACCAGCCTAGTTCCAGTTACCTACGAGCAGTACTTC
v_call: TRBV7-6; j_call: TRBJ2-3; d_call: NA; clone_size: NA; cdr3_aa: CASSFSPSTDTQYF; cdr3_nt: TGTGCCAGCAGCTTTTCTCCTAGCACAGATACGCAGTATTTT
v_call: TRBV7-8; j_call: TRBJ1-3; d_call: NA; clone_size: NA; cdr3_aa: CASSHRTRAGNTIYF; cdr3_nt: TGTGCCAGCAGCCATCGGACAAGAGCTGGAAACACCATATATTTT
v_call: TRBV27; j_call: TRBJ2-3; d_call: NA; clone_size: NA; cdr3_aa: CASSQFEDTQYF; cdr3_nt: TGTGCCAGCAGTCAGTTTGAAGATACGCAGTATTTT
v_call: TRBV19; j_call: TRBJ1-2; d_call: NA; clone_size: once; cdr3_aa: CASSIGQGDGYTF; cdr3_nt: TGTGCCAGTAGTATCGGACAAGGGGATGGCTACACCTTC
v_call: TRBV6-5; j_call: TRBJ2-1; d_call: NA; clone_size: NA; cdr3_aa: CASSYLRRVSYNEQFF; cdr3_nt: TGTGCCAGCAGTTACCTTAGGCGGGTCTCCTACAATGAGCAGTTCTTC
v_call: TRBV4-1; j_call: TRBJ1-3; d_call: TRBD1; clone_size: NA; cdr3_aa: CASSQTFFQGAKSNTIYF; cdr3_nt: TGCGCCAGCAGCCAGACCTTTTTCCAGGGGGCGAAAAGTAACACCATATATTTT
v_call: TRBV7-8; j_call: TRBJ2-2; d_call: TRBD1; clone_size: NA; cdr3_aa: CASSLDATGGGGELFF; cdr3_nt: TGTGCCAGCAGCTTAGATGCGACAGGGGGCGGCGGGGAGCTGTTTTTT
v_call: TRBV6-5; j_call: TRBJ1-3; d_call: NA; clone_size: NA; cdr3_aa: CASRGMALSGNTIYF; cdr3_nt: TGTGCCAGCAGGGGCATGGCCTTATCTGGAAACACCATATATTTT
v_call: TRBV19; j_call: TRBJ2-1; d_call: TRBD2; clone_size: NA; cdr3_aa: CATPTSGRSDEQFF; cdr3_nt: TGTGCCACCCCGACTAGCGGGAGAAGTGATGAGCAGTTCTTC
v_call: TRBV11-2; j_call: TRBJ2-2; d_call: NA; clone_size: few; cdr3_aa: CASSLDRGSGELFF; cdr3_nt: TGTGCCAGCAGCTTAGATCGGGGGTCCGGGGAGCTGTTTTTT
v_call: TRBV5-1; j_call: TRBJ2-7; d_call: TRBD2; clone_size: NA; cdr3_aa: CASSSRDYSYEQYF; cdr3_nt: TGCGCCAGCAGCTCCCGGGACTATTCCTACGAGCAGTACTTC
v_call: TRBV9; j_call: TRBJ1-1; d_call: NA; clone_size: once; cdr3_aa: CASSARTALNTEAFF; cdr3_nt: TGTGCCAGCAGCGCCCGGACAGCTTTGAACACTGAAGCTTTCTTT
v_call: TRBV4-1; j_call: TRBJ1-3; d_call: NA; clone_size: NA; cdr3_aa: CASSHWDEGFSGNTIYF; cdr3_nt: TGCGCCAGCAGCCATTGGGATGAGGGTTTCTCTGGAAACACCATATATTTT
v_call: TRBV15; j_call: TRBJ2-3; d_call: NA; clone_size: NA; cdr3_aa: CATSRDLELAGDTQYF; cdr3_nt: TGTGCCACCAGCAGAGATCTAGAATTGGCAGGGGATACGCAGTATTTT
v_call: TRBV11-2; j_call: TRBJ2-1; d_call: TRBD2; clone_size: NA; cdr3_aa: CASSLGPGLAGNNEQFF; cdr3_nt: TGTGCCAGCAGCTTAGGACCGGGACTAGCGGGAAACAATGAGCAGTTCTTC
v_call: TRBV15; j_call: TRBJ2-7; d_call: TRBD2; clone_size: NA; cdr3_aa: CATSGGLAGSYEQYF; cdr3_nt: TGTGCCACCAGCGGGGGACTAGCGGGGTCCTACGAGCAGTACTTC
v_call: TRBV19; j_call: TRBJ2-1; d_call: NA; clone_size: NA; cdr3_aa: CASSIVSDLLKEQFF; cdr3_nt: TGTGCCAGTAGTATAGTCAGCGACCTTTTGAAGGAGCAGTTCTTC
v_call: TRBV6-9; j_call: TRBJ2-5; d_call: TRBD2; clone_size: NA; cdr3_aa: CASSYRDSGRKETQYF; cdr3_nt: TGTGCCAGCAGTTATCGCGATAGCGGGAGAAAAGAGACCCAGTACTTC
v_call: TRBV4-1; j_call: TRBJ1-5; d_call: NA; clone_size: NA; cdr3_aa: CASSRGGNQPQHF; cdr3_nt: TGCGCCAGCAGTCGAGGAGGAAATCAGCCCCAGCATTTT
v_call: TRBV7-9; j_call: TRBJ1-6; d_call: TRBD1; clone_size: NA; cdr3_aa: CASSLETGTSPLHF; cdr3_nt: TGTGCCAGCAGCTTAGAGACAGGGACTTCACCCCTCCACTTT
v_call: TRBV21-1; j_call: TRBJ2-1; d_call: NA; clone_size: NA; cdr3_aa: CASSKGTKNMEQFF; cdr3_nt: TGTGCCAGCAGCAAAGGTACTAAGAACATGGAGCAGTTCTTC
v_call: TRBV7-8; j_call: TRBJ2-3; d_call: NA; clone_size: few; cdr3_aa: CASSRKRTSLTDTQYF; cdr3_nt: TGTGCCAGCAGCCGCAAGCGGACCTCTCTCACAGATACGCAGTATTTT
v_call: TRBV10-2; j_call: TRBJ2-3; d_call: TRBD2; clone_size: NA; cdr3_aa: CASSETSARTQYF; cdr3_nt: TGCGCCAGCAGTGAGACTAGCGCCCGTACGCAGTATTTT
v_call: TRBV20-1; j_call: TRBJ1-2; d_call: NA; clone_size: NA; cdr3_aa: CSARNYGYTF; cdr3_nt: TGCAGTGCTCGGAACTATGGCTACACCTTC
v_call: TRBV2; j_call: TRBJ2-1; d_call: TRBD2; clone_size: NA; cdr3_aa: CASSPPYLAGANEQFF; cdr3_nt: TGTGCCAGCAGTCCCCCCTATCTAGCGGGAGCCAATGAGCAGTTCTTC
v_call: TRBV9; j_call: TRBJ2-2; d_call: TRBD1; clone_size: NA; cdr3_aa: CASSFATGDFAGELFF; cdr3_nt: TGTGCCAGCAGCTTCGCGACAGGGGATTTTGCCGGGGAGCTGTTTTTT
v_call: TRBV7-6; j_call: TRBJ2-7; d_call: TRBD2; clone_size: NA; cdr3_aa: CASSPSGSGSYEQYF; cdr3_nt: TGTGCCAGCAGCCCGAGCGGGAGCGGCTCCTACGAGCAGTACTTC
v_call: TRBV7-9; j_call: TRBJ1-2; d_call: NA; clone_size: NA; cdr3_aa: CASSQGWRHDRGYTF; cdr3_nt: TGTGCCAGCAGCCAGGGTTGGCGACACGATCGTGGCTACACCTTC
v_call: TRBV29-1; j_call: TRBJ1-2; d_call: TRBD1; clone_size: NA; cdr3_aa: CSTGQSYGYTF; cdr3_nt: TGCAGCACGGGACAGAGTTATGGCTACACCTTC
v_call: TRBV6-1; j_call: TRBJ2-7; d_call: NA; clone_size: NA; cdr3_aa: CASGSDRRGEQYF; cdr3_nt: TGTGCCAGCGGGTCGGACAGGCGGGGCGAGCAGTACTTC
v_call: TRBV27; j_call: TRBJ1-1; d_call: NA; clone_size: NA; cdr3_aa: CASSLFGQTNTEAFF; cdr3_nt: TGTGCCAGCAGTTTATTTGGACAGACGAACACTGAAGCTTTCTTT
v_call: TRBV7-9; j_call: TRBJ2-3; d_call: TRBD1; clone_size: few; cdr3_aa: CASSLTGDTQYF; cdr3_nt: TGTGCCAGCAGTTTGACAGGGGATACGCAGTATTTT
v_call: TRBV9; j_call: TRBJ2-2; d_call: NA; clone_size: NA; cdr3_aa: CASSARTGEAGELFF; cdr3_nt: TGTGCCAGCAGCGCCAGAACAGGGGAGGCCGGGGAGCTGTTTTTT
v_call: TRBV6-6; j_call: TRBJ2-7; d_call: NA; clone_size: NA; cdr3_aa: CASSSTLASEQYF; cdr3_nt: TGTGCCAGCAGTTCCACACTAGCTTCCGAGCAGTACTTC
v_call: TRBV10-3; j_call: TRBJ1-5; d_call: NA; clone_size: NA; cdr3_aa: CAISVAGDSNQPQHF; cdr3_nt: TGTGCCATCAGTGTTGCAGGTGATAGCAATCAGCCCCAGCATTTT
v_call: TRBV27; j_call: TRBJ2-7; d_call: TRBD1; clone_size: NA; cdr3_aa: CASSLSGTGSYEQYF; cdr3_nt: TGTGCCAGCAGTTTGTCCGGGACAGGCTCCTACGAGCAGTACTTC
v_call: TRBV27; j_call: TRBJ1-1; d_call: TRBD1; clone_size: NA; cdr3_aa: CASRPDRGRMAFF; cdr3_nt: TGTGCCAGCAGACCTGACAGGGGGCGCATGGCTTTCTTT
v_call: TRBV1; j_call: TRBJ1-1; d_call: NA; clone_size: NA; cdr3_aa: CTSSQDKDKAFF; cdr3_nt: TGCACCAGCAGCCAAGATAAGGACAAAGCTTTCTTT
v_call: TRBV2; j_call: TRBJ2-7; d_call: NA; clone_size: few; cdr3_aa: CASRPGLAAYEQYF; cdr3_nt: TGTGCCAGCAGACCTGGGCTCGCTGCCTACGAGCAGTACTTC
v_call: TRBV10-3; j_call: TRBJ2-7; d_call: NA; clone_size: NA; cdr3_aa: CAISESTGIYEQYF; cdr3_nt: TGTGCCATCAGTGAGTCGACGGGGATATACGAGCAGTACTTC
v_call: TRBV9; j_call: TRBJ2-1; d_call: NA; clone_size: NA; cdr3_aa: CASSGGGNEQFF; cdr3_nt: TGTGCCAGCAGCGGGGGAGGTAATGAGCAGTTCTTC
v_call: TRBV4-3; j_call: TRBJ2-7; d_call: NA; clone_size: few; cdr3_aa: CASSQVVVGYEQYF; cdr3_nt: TGCGCCAGCAGCCAAGTCGTAGTCGGCTACGAGCAGTACTTC
v_call: TRBV28; j_call: TRBJ2-7; d_call: TRBD2; clone_size: NA; cdr3_aa: CASSPVTSGTTSYEQYF; cdr3_nt: TGTGCCAGCAGTCCTGTGACTAGCGGGACAACATCCTACGAGCAGTACTTC
v_call: TRBV25-1; j_call: TRBJ2-5; d_call: NA; clone_size: NA; cdr3_aa: CASSDYSQETQYF; cdr3_nt: TGTGCCAGCAGTGATTACAGCCAAGAGACCCAGTACTTC
v_call: TRBV11-2; j_call: TRBJ2-5; d_call: TRBD2; clone_size: once; cdr3_aa: CASSLGGGETQYF; cdr3_nt: TGTGCCAGCAGCCTCGGCGGGGGGGAGACCCAGTACTTC
v_call: TRBV14; j_call: TRBJ1-2; d_call: NA; clone_size: NA; cdr3_aa: CASSPRTAGGYTF; cdr3_nt: TGTGCCAGCAGCCCGAGGACGGCGGGTGGCTACACCTTC
v_call: TRBV18; j_call: TRBJ2-1; d_call: NA; clone_size: NA; cdr3_aa: CASSGGVDNEQFF; cdr3_nt: TGTGCCAGCTCCGGAGGGGTGGACAATGAGCAGTTCTTC
v_call: TRBV4-1; j_call: TRBJ1-2; d_call: NA; clone_size: NA; cdr3_aa: CASSQVGGGYGYTF; cdr3_nt: TGCGCCAGCAGCCAAGTAGGCGGGGGATATGGCTACACCTTC